This TCR beta chain was captured in a study of CD8+CD57+ T cells in acquired aplastic anemia. Whole-study results and caveats: Patient and control CD8+ Simpson's diversity was not significantly different. Between patients and controls, 25 to 30 CD8+ CDR3 sequences were found in common.

The template used for profiling TCR beta VDJ and CDR3 was genomic DNA. TCRdb used MiXCR to reprocess the reads, holding one entry per CDR3 protein. Of about half a million distinct CDR3 sequences detected, around 33% appear once; the ten largest clones hold approximately 0.82%. CD8+CD57+ cell expansion had been shown by flow cytometry in patients chosen for sequencing. With no exception, the patients had severe acquired aplastic anemia. Patients had undergone no therapy by the time their blood was sampled. As concerns this clonotype: Its antigen is not known.

Trimming shortened V by 4 bases and J by 0 bases, and 14 bases separated the two germline ends. This CDR3 region has 16 residues. Germline V gene lookup returns CDR1 SGHKS and CDR2 YYEKEE (reference sequence). The material sequenced was sorted CD4+, CD8+, or CD8+CD57+ T cells (not recorded which) from PBMCs. The chain uses TRBV5-5 and TRBJ1-3; D is perhaps TRBD1 (5 bases). This TCR derives from a human donor with aplastic anemia. CDR3 coding DNA: TGTGCCAGCAGCGGCCGGGGGGTTCTCTCTGGAAACACCATATATTTT. Protein product: CASSGRGVLSGNTIYF.